The 30 T cell receptor beta chains below all came from one sample that was sequenced in a study of identical twins. TCRdb passed the 5' RACE reads through MiXCR, listing each CDR3 protein once. The data show 700,000 or so distinct CDR3 sequences, roughly 20% seen once. This same sample was also taken into another study, of T cells expressing NK-cell markers.

Sequencing was carried out using PBMCs. The receptor source for this set is a woman aged 18-35 years in good health.

This clonotype has a handful of counts. This chain uses TRBV27 with TRBJ1-1; D remains ambiguous. This CDR3 spans 14 amino acids. CDR1 MNHEY and CDR2 SMNVEV come from the germline V gene (reference sequence). Trimming pared 5 bases from V and 3 bases from J, leaving 13 bases between. CDR3 DNA: TGTGCCAGCAGTACGACACCGGGATACACTGAAGCTTTCTTT. It yields the protein CASSTTPGYTEAFF.

The genes are TRBV2 and TRBJ2-7; D not resolved. V dropped 1 base and J dropped 5 bases, with 21 bases sitting between them. This CDR3 spans 17 amino acids. Germline V gene sequence: CDR1 SNHLY, CDR2 FYNNEI. The CDR3 DNA reads TGTGCCAGCAGTGAAGGTTTTGGGGTAATGAGAAGGGACGAGCAGTACTTC. This translates into CASSEGFGVMRRDEQYF. Drawing the rest from reference TRBV2 and TRBJ2-7, the complete variable domain is EPEVTQTPSHQVTQMGQEVILRCVPISNHLYFYWYRQILGQKVEFLVSFYNNEISEKSEIFDDQFSVERPDGSNFTLKIRSTKLEDSAMYFCASSEGFGVMRRDEQYFGPGTRLTVT.

The rearrangement joins TRBV7-6 to TRBJ2-3; 10 nucleotides line up with TRBD2. Losses at the gene ends were 4 bases for V and 6 bases for J; bases not matched to a gene: 4. Per the germline V gene, CDR1 is SGHVS and CDR2 is FNYEAQ. The CDR3 length is 14 residues. The CDR3 DNA follows: TGTGCCAGCAGCTCTAGCGGGAGCGGGGATACGCAGTATTTT. As protein: CASSSSGSGDTQYF. The entire variable domain, with the rest obtained from reference TRBV7-6 and TRBJ2-3, is as follows: GAGVSQSPRYKVTKRGQDVALRCDPISGHVSLYWYRQALGQGPEFLTYFNYEAQQDKSGLPNDRFSAERPEGSISTLTIQRTEQRDSAMYRCASSSSGSGDTQYFGPGTRLTVL.

The chain uses TRBV6-1 and TRBJ2-6; no definite D call. The CDR3 has 17 residues. V was cut by 7 bases and J by 0 bases, with 16 bases left in between. Germline lookup yields CDR1 MNHNS and CDR2 SASEGT. This CDR3 reads CASTTSGSPSGANVLTF. CDR3 in DNA: TGTGCCAGCACCACCTCGGGCAGCCCCTCTGGGGCCAACGTCCTGACTTTC.

This clonotype showed up just a few times. The chain combines TRBV20-1 with TRBJ1-1; D gene unclear. This CDR3 spans 12 amino acids. Germline assignment: CDR1 DFQATT and CDR2 SNEGSKA (reference sequence). The V end was cut by 3 bases, the J end by 1 base, with 6 bases between. CDR3 sequence (DNA): TGCAGTGCTAGTTTTTGGAACACTGAAGCTTTCTTT. Protein product: CSASFWNTEAFF.

The CDR3 reads CAISEASGLQGEQFF. The CDR3 DNA sequence: TGTGCCATCAGTGAAGCTAGCGGTCTACAGGGTGAGCAGTTCTTC. The genes are TRBV10-3 and TRBJ2-1, with a tentative D call TRBD2 (7 bases). CDR1 is ENHRY and CDR2 is SYGVKD in the germline V gene. Trimming removed 3 bases from V and 9 bases from J, with 18 bases in between. This CDR3 comprises 15 residues.

This clonotype was seen a handful of times. The rearrangement joins TRBV4-1 to TRBJ1-1, with D unclear. V gave up 1 base and J gave up 0 bases, with 15 bases separating them. The CDR3 spans 17 residues. CDR1 is MGHRA, CDR2 YSYEKL, per germline. CDR3 region: CASSQGALGSMNTEAFF. The CDR3 nucleotides read TGCGCCAGCAGCCAAGGGGCCCTCGGCAGCATGAACACTGAAGCTTTCTTT.

The chain combines TRBV29-1 with TRBJ2-6; D gene unclear. The germline gives CDR1 SQVTM, CDR2 ANQGSEA. The CDR3 is made up of 14 amino acids. The V end was cut by 1 base, the J end by 0 bases, with 4 bases between. CDR3 residues: CSVEGGSGANVLTF. In DNA form, the CDR3 reads TGCAGCGTTGAAGGGGGCTCTGGGGCCAACGTCCTGACTTTC.

There are many counts of this clonotype. The genes are TRBV20-1 and TRBJ1-1; D remains unclear. The V gene's germline CDR1 is DFQATT and CDR2 SNEGSKA (reference sequence). Trimming left V 4 bases short and J 0 bases short, with 6 bases between. CDR3 length: 12 residues. The CDR3 DNA reads as TGCAGTGCTATATACCTGAACACTGAAGCTTTCTTT. Translated: CSAIYLNTEAFF.

This clonotype was counted ten times or more. The chain carries TRBV20-1 and TRBJ2-7, with 15 bases fitting TRBD2. In germline, CDR1 is DFQATT, CDR2 SNEGSKA (reference sequence). J lost 1 base, V lost 5 bases, and 3 bases had no gene match. The CDR3 runs 15 residues. The CDR3 sequence: CSAGTSGGPSYEQYF. The CDR3 DNA is TGCAGTGCTGGGACTAGCGGGGGGCCATCCTACGAGCAGTACTTC.

The CDR3 DNA follows: TGTGCCAGCAGCCAATCTCAGGGGTACGAGCAGTACTTC. Its translation is CASSQSQGYEQYF. The V call is TRBV11-3, the J call TRBJ2-7; tentative D call: TRBD1 (6 bases). The CDR3 is 13 residues long. Germline V gene sequence: CDR1 SGHNT, CDR2 YENEEA. The ends were cut back, 5 bases at V and 4 bases at J, with 12 bases in the middle.

The chain couples TRBV18 to TRBJ2-5; D remains ambiguous. Germline-derived CDR1 and CDR2 are KGHSH and LQKENI. Trimming pared 1 base from V and 2 bases from J, leaving 14 bases between. The CDR3 length is 16 residues. The CDR3 is CASSPRRPEGQETQYF. CDR3 sequence (DNA): TGTGCCAGCTCACCACGAAGACCAGAAGGGCAAGAGACCCAGTACTTC.

V is TRBV30 and J is TRBJ2-2; maybe TRBD2 (5 bases). The V gene's germline CDR1 is GTSNPN and CDR2 SVGIG (reference sequence). The CDR3 is 13 amino acids. V was shortened by 6 bases and J by 1 base, with 9 bases between the two germline ends. The CDR3 sequence: CACGLLNTGELFF. Written as DNA, the CDR3 is TGTGCCTGCGGACTGTTGAACACCGGGGAGCTGTTTTTT.

The chain has TRBV3-1 and TRBJ2-1; 9 positions match TRBD2. This CDR3 has 13 amino acids. The V and J ends lost 6 bases and 5 bases, in that order; junction bases with no gene match: 2. The germline V gene encodes CDR1 LGHDT and CDR2 YNNKEL (reference sequence). The CDR3 is CASRASGNNEQFF. The CDR3 DNA is TGTGCCAGCAGGGCTAGCGGGAACAATGAGCAGTTCTTC.

In its sample, this clonotype was seen a few times. The J gene is TRBJ2-7, the V gene TRBV20-1; 9 nucleotides line up with TRBD2. The germline CDR1 and CDR2 sequences are DFQATT and SNEGSKA (reference sequence). The CDR3 loop spans 16 amino acids. Unmatched junction bases numbered 7, after V lost 0 bases and J lost 1 base. CDR3 in DNA: TGCAGTGCTAGAGACTTAGATGCGGGGGGGTCCTACGAGCAGTACTTC. It specifies CSARDLDAGGSYEQYF.

V is TRBV20-1 and J is TRBJ2-3; TRBD2 agrees at 11 bases. V gave up 1 base and J gave up 0 bases; unmatched junction bases: 12. The CDR3 extends over 19 amino acids. Germline V gene lookup returns CDR1 DFQATT and CDR2 SNEGSKA (reference sequence). The CDR3 region has the DNA TGCAGTGCTAGAGGGGCTGTAGCGGGGGGGCGGTCTAGCACAGATACGCAGTATTTT. Amino acid sequence: CSARGAVAGGRSSTDTQYF.

This clonotype appeared a few times. The chain has TRBV4-3 and TRBJ1-1; D not certain. The germline gives CDR1 LGHNA, CDR2 YSLEER. The CDR3 is made up of 15 amino acids. The germline V and J ends were trimmed by 1 base and 0 bases, with 9 bases remaining between them. This chain's CDR3 is CASSQVVTVNTEAFF. CDR3 nucleotide sequence: TGCGCCAGCAGCCAAGTCGTAACGGTGAACACTGAAGCTTTCTTT.

J is TRBJ2-7 and V is TRBV7-8, with D unresolved. Germline CDR1 and CDR2: SGHVS and FQNEAQ. This CDR3 region has 17 residues. V lost 0 bases to trimming and J lost 6 bases, with 21 bases between them. CDR3 sequence reads: CASSLAVGNSAVIEQYF. As DNA, the CDR3 is TGTGCCAGCAGCTTAGCTGTGGGTAACAGTGCGGTCATCGAGCAGTACTTC. Using reference TRBV7-8 and TRBJ2-7 for the parts outside the CDR3, the full variable domain is GAGVSQSPRYKVAKRGQDVALRCDPISGHVSLFWYQQALGQGPEFLTYFQNEAQLDKSGLPSDRFFAERPEGSVSTLKIQRTQQEDSAVYLCASSLAVGNSAVIEQYFGPGTRLTVT.

The chain has TRBV7-9 and TRBJ1-6, with D perhaps matching TRBD1 (6 bases). Looked up from germline, CDR1 is SEHNR and CDR2 is FQNEAQ (reference sequence). The V gene lost 5 bases and the J gene lost 7 bases, with 15 bases spanning the gap. The CDR3 totals 15 residues. DNA of the CDR3: TGTGCCAGCAGCCTGCTGGGGGGGCAGAATTCACCCCTCCACTTT. Amino acids: CASSLLGGQNSPLHF.

This clonotype was picked up many times. The V call is TRBV15, the J call TRBJ2-1; D gene ambiguous. Trimming removed 3 bases from V and 5 bases from J, with 8 bases in between. The CDR3 sequence is 13 residues long. Germline V gene lookup returns CDR1 LNHNV and CDR2 YYDKDF (reference sequence). CDR3 DNA sequence: TGTGCCACCAGCAGGAGATTAGACAATGAGCAGTTCTTC. It yields the protein CATSRRLDNEQFF.

V and J are TRBV20-1 and TRBJ2-7; 9 bases are shared with TRBD1. The ends lost 5 bases at V and 8 bases at J; junction bases unmatched: 13. The CDR3 is 14 residues long. Germline V gives CDR1 DFQATT, CDR2 SNEGSKA (reference sequence). This CDR3 is CSAQQPGQGFQQYF. CDR3 nucleotide sequence: TGCAGTGCTCAGCAGCCGGGACAGGGATTTCAGCAGTACTTC.

This rearrangement joins TRBV12-3 or TRBV12-4 to TRBJ2-2; tentative D call: TRBD2 (5 bases). Trimming took off 6 bases at V and 7 bases at J, with 15 bases between the two ends. This CDR3 region has 14 residues. DNA for the CDR3: TGTGCCAGCAGGGAGAGGGTCACCGACGGGGAGCTGTTTTTT. It encodes CASRERVTDGELFF.

The V and J genes are TRBV30 and TRBJ2-7, with 7 bases lining up with TRBD1. CDR1 GTSNPN and CDR2 SVGIG come from the germline V gene (reference sequence). Trimming took 8 bases from V and 3 from J; bases not matched to a gene: 7. This CDR3 spans 12 amino acids. This CDR3 is CAGQDRSYEQYF. The CDR3 bases are TGTGCCGGACAGGACAGAAGCTACGAGCAGTACTTC. Supplemented by reference TRBV30 and TRBJ2-7, the full variable domain reads SQTIHQWPATLVQPVGSPLSLECTVEGTSNPNLYWYRQAAGRGLQLLFYSVGIGQISSEVPQNLSASRPQDRQFILSSKKLLLSDSGFYLCAGQDRSYEQYFGPGTRLTVT.

This clonotype was counted at least ten times. Germline is not matched at one junction end, which may reflect a read error. V and J are TRBV5-1 and TRBJ2-5; D may be TRBD2 (6 bases). The V gene's germline CDR1 is SGHRS and CDR2 YFSETQ. This CDR3 is 13 amino acids long. The CDR3: CASSLAVGETQYF. CDR3 sequence (DNA): TGTGCTAGCAGCTTAGCGGTCGGAGAGACCCAGTACTTC.

This clonotype has a handful of counts. The chain is built from TRBV15 and TRBJ1-1; the D gene is possibly TRBD1 (6 bases). Germline lookup yields CDR1 LNHNV and CDR2 YYDKDF (reference sequence). Between the trimmed V and J ends, which lost 3 bases and 1 base, there was a span of 6 bases. The CDR3 is 13 residues long. The CDR3: CATSRDRNTEAFF. Written as DNA, the CDR3 is TGTGCCACCAGCAGGGACAGGAACACTGAAGCTTTCTTT.

This clonotype has more than one count but fewer than ten. The chain carries TRBV20-1 and TRBJ2-1, with D unclear. The CDR3 is 15 residues long. Germline V lookup: CDR1 DFQATT, CDR2 SNEGSKA (reference sequence). With 3 bases removed from V and 2 bases from J, the gap between germline ends came to 14 bases. The CDR3, as DNA: TGCAGTGCTAGCGTGGTGGGGAACCCCTACAATGAGCAGTTCTTC. This sequence encodes CSASVVGNPYNEQFF.

V is TRBV9 and J is TRBJ2-2; D possibly uses TRBD1 or TRBD2 (5 bases each). The germline V gene encodes CDR1 SGDLS and CDR2 YYNGEE. The CDR3 spans 14 residues. V was clipped by 4 bases and J by 6 bases, with 13 bases between them. CDR3 in DNA: TGTGCCAGCAGCCACACTCAGGGAGCCGGGGAGCTGTTTTTT. The encoded protein is CASSHTQGAGELFF.

This clonotype was found a few times. CDR3 sequence reads: CASSQVTPNEQFF. The CDR3 coding sequence is TGCGCCAGCAGCCAAGTCACCCCCAATGAGCAGTTCTTC. The chain couples TRBV4-1 to TRBJ2-1, with D hard to call. The CDR3 spans 13 residues. Germline V gives CDR1 MGHRA, CDR2 YSYEKL. Trimming cost V 1 base and J 6 bases, with 7 bases left between them.

This clonotype appeared a few times. The chain couples TRBV6-5 to TRBJ2-1; TRBD2 aligns across 11 bases. The V gene's germline CDR1 is MNHEY and CDR2 SVGAGI. Trimming at V came to 0 bases and at J to 7 bases, leaving 2 bases not matched to a gene. The CDR3 has 15 residues. The CDR3 coding sequence is TGTGCCAGCAGTTACTCGGGACTAGCGGAGAATGAGCAGTTCTTC. It codes for CASSYSGLAENEQFF.

This clonotype was observed a few times. The CDR3 reads CSASPLGQGTTGELFF. CDR3 sequence (DNA): TGCAGTGCTAGCCCCCTGGGACAGGGGACCACCGGGGAGCTGTTTTTT. The V call is TRBV20-1, the J call TRBJ2-2; TRBD1 matches at 10 bases. V was clipped by 3 bases and J by 4 bases; unmatched bases: 8. The CDR3 totals 16 residues. Per the germline V gene, CDR1 is DFQATT and CDR2 is SNEGSKA (reference sequence).